This T cell receptor beta chain was sequenced during a study of CD8 T cells in Susac syndrome. A quantity of about 0.45 to 1 ug RNA underwent reverse transcription using random hexamers. MiXCR, run by TCRdb on the immunoSEQ multiplex PCR reads, gives a single entry per CDR3 protein. This sample has 150,000 to 200,000 distinct CDR3 sequences, with around 96% found just once. Sequenced sample: CD8+ T cells from PBMCs. The clonotype was recovered from a human donor with multiple sclerosis.

CDR3 DNA: TGTGCCAGCAGTCCGTCGGGGCGCGGCTACACCTTC. Protein: CASSPSGRGYTF. The chain has TRBV27 and TRBJ1-2, with a tentative D call TRBD1 (5 bases). CDR3 length: 12 amino acids. Germline CDR1 MNHEY, CDR2 SMNVEV (reference sequence). Trimming took 5 bases from V and 8 from J, leaving 12 bases between them.